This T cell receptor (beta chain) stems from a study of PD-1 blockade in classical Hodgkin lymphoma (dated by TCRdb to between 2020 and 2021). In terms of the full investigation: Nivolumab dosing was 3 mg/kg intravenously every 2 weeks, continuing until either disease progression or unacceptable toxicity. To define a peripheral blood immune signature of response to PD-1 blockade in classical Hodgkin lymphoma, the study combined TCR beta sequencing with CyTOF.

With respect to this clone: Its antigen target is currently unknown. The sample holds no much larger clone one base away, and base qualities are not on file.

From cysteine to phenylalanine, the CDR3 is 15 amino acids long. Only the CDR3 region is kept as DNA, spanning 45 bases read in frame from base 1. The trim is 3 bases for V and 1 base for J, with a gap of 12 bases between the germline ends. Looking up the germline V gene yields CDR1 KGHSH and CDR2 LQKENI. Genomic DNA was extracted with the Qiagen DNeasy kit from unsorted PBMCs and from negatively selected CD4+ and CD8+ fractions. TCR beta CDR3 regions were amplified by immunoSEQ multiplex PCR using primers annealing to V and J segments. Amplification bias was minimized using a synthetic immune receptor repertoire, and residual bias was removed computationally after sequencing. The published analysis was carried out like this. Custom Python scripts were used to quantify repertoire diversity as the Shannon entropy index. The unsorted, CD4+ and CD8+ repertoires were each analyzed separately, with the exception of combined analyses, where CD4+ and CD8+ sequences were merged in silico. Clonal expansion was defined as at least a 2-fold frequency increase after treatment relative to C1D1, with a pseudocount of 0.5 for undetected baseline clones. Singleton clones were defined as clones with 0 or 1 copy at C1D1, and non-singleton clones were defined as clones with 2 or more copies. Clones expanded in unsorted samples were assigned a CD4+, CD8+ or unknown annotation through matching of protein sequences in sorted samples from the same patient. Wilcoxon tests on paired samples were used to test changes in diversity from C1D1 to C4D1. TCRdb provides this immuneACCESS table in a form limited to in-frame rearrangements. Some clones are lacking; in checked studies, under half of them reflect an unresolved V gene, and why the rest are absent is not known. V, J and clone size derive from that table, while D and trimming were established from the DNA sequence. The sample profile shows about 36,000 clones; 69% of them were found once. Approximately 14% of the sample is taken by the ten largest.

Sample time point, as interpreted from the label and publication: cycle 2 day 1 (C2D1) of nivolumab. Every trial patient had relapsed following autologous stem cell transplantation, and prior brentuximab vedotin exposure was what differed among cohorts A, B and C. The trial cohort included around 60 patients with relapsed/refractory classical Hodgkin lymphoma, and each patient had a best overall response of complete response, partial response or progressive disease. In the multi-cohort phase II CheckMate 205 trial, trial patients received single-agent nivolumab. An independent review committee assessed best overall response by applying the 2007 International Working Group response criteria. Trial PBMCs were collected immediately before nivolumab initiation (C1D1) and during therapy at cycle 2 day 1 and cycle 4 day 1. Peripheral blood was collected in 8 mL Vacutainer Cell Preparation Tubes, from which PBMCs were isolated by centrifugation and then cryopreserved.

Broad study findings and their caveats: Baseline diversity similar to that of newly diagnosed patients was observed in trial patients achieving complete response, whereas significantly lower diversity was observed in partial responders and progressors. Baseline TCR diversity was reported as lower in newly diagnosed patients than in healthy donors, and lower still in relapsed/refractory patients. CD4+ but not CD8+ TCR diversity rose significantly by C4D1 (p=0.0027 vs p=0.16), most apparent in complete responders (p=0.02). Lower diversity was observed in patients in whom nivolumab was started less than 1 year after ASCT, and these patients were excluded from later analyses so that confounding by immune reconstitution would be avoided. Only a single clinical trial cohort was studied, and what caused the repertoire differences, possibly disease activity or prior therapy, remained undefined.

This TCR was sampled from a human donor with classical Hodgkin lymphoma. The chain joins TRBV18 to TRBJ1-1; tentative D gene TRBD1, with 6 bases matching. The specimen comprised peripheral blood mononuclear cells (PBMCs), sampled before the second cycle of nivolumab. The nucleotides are TGTGCCAGCTCACCCAGGGGAGGTGGGAACACTGAAGCTTTCTTT. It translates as CASSPRGGGNTEAFF.